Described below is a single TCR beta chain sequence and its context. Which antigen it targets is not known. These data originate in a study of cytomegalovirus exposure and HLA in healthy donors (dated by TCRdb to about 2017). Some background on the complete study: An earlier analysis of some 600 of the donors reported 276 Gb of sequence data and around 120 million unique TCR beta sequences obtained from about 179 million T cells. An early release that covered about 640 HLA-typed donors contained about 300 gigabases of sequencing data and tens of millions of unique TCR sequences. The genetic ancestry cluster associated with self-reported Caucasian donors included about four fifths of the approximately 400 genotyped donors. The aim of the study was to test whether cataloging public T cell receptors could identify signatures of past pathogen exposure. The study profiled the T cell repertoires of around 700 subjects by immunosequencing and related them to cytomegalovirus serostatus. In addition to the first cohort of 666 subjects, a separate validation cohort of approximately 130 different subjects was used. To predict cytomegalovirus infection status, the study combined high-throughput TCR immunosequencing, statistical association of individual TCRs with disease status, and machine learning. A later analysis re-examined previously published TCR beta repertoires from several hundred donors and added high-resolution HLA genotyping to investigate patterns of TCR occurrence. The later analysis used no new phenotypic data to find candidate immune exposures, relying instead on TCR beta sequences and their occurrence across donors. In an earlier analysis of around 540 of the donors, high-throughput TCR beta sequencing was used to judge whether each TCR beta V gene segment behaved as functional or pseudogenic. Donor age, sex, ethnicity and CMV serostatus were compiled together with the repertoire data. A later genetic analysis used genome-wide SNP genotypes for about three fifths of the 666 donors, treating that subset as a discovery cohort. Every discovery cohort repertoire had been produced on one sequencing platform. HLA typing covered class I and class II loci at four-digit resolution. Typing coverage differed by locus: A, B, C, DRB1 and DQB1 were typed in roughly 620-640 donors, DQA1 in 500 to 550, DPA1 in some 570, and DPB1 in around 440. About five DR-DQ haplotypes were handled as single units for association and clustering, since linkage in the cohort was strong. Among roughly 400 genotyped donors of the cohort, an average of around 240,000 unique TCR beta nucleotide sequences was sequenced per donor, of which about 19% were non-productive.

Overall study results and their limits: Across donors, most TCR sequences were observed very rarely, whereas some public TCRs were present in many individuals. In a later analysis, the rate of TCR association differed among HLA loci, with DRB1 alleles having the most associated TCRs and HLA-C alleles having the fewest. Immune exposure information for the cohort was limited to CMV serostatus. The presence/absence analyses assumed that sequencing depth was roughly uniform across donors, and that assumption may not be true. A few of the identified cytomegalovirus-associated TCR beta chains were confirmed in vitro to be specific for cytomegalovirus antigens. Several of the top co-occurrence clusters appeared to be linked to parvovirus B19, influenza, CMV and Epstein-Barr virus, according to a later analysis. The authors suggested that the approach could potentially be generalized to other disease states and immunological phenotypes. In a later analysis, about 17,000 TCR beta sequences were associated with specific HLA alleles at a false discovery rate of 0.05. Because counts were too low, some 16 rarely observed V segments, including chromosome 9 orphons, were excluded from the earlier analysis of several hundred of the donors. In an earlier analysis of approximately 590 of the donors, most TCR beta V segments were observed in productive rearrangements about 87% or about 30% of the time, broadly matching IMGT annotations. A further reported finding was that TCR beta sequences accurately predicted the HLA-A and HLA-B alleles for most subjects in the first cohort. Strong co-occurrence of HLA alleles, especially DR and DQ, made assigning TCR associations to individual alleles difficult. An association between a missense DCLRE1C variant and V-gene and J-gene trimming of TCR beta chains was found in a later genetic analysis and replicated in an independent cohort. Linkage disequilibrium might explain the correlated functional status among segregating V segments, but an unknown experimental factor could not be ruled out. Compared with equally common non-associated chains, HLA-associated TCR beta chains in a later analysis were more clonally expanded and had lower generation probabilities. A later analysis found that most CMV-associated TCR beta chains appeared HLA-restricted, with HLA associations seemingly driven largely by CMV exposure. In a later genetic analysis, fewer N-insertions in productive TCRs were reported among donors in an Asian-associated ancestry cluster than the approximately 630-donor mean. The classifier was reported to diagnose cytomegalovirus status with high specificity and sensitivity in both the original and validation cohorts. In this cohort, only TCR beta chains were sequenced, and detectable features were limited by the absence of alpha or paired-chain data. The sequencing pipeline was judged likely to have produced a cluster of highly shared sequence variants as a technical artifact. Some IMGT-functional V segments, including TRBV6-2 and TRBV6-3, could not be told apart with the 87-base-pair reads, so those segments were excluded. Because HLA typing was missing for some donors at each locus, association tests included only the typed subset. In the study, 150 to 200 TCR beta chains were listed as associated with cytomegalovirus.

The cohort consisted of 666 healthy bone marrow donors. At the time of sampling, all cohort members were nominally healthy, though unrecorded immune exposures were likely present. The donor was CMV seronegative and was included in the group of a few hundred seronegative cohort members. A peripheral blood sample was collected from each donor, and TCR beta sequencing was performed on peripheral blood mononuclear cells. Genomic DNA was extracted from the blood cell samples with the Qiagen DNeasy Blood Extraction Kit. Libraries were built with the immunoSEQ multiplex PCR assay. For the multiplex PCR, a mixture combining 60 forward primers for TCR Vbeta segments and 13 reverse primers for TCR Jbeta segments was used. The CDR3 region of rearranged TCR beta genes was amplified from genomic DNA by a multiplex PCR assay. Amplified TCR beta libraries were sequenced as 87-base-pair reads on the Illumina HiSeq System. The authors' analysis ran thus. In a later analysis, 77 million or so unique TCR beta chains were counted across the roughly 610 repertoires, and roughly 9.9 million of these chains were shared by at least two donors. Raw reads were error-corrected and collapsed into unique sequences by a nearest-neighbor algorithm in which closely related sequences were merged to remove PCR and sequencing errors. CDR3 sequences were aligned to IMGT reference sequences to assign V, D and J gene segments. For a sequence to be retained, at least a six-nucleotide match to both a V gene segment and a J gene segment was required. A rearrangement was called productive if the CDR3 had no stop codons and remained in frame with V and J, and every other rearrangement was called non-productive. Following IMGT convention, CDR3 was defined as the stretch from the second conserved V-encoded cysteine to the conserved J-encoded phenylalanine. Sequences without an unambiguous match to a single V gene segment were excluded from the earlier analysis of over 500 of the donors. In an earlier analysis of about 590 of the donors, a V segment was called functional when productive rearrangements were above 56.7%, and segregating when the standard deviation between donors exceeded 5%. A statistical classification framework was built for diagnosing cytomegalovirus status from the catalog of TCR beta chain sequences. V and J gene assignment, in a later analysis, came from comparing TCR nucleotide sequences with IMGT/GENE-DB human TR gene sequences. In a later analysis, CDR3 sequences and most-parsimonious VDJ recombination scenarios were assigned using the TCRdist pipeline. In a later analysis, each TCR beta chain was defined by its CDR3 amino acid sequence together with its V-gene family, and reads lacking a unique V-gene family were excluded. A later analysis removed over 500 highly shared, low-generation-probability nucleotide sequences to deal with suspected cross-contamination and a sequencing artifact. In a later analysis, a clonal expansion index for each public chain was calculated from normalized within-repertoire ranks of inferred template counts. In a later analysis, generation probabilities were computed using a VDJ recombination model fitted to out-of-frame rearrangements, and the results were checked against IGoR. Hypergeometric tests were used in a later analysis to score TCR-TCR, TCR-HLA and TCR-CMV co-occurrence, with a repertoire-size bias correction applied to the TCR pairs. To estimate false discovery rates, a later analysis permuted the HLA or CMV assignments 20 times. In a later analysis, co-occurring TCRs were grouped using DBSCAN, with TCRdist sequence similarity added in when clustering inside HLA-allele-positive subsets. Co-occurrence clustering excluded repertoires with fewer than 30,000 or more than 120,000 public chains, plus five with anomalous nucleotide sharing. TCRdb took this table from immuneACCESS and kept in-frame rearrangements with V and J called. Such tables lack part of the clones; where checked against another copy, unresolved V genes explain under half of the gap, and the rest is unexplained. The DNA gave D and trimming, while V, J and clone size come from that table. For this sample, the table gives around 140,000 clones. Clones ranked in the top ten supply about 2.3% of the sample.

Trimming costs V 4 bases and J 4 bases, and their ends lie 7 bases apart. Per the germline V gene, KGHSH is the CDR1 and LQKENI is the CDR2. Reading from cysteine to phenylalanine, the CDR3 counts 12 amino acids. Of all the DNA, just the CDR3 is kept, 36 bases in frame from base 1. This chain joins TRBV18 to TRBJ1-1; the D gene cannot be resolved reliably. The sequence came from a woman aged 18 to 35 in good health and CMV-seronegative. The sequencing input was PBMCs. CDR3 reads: CASSLEATEAFF. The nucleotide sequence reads TGTGCCAGCTCACTGGAGGCCACTGAAGCTTTCTTT. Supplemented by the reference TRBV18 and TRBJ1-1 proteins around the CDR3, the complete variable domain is NAGVMQNPRHLVRRRGQEARLRCSPMKGHSHVYWYRQLPEEGLKFMVYLQKENIIDESGMPKERFSAEFPKEGPSILRIQQVVRGDSAAYFCASSLEATEAFFGQGTRLTVV.